This passage covers 10 T cell receptor beta chains from one sample sequenced in a study of beta chain features in type 1 diabetes. Since all of the isolated RNA was reverse transcribed, expressed TCRB transcripts were what got sequenced. The repertoire was sequenced with immunoSEQ multiplex PCR; TCRdb's copy has only in-frame clones and lacks some. The sample has 450,000 or so clones; about 10% are singletons. The sequencing input was naive CD4+ T cells from blood. Receptors originate from a young woman in good health.

The chain uses TRBV28 and TRBJ1-5, with D unclear. The CDR3 consists of 13 residues. Germline CDR1 reads MDHEN; CDR2 reads SYDVKM. The V and J ends lost 3 bases and 4 bases respectively, with 7 bases between them. Here the CDR3 DNA reads TGTGCCAGCAGTTTCCTGGAGAATCAGCCCCAGCATTTT. Amino acid sequence: CASSFLENQPQHF.

This chain links TRBV13 with TRBJ2-2; TRBD2 is a possible D gene (6 bases). The CDR3 is made up of 15 amino acids. The V and J ends lost 0 bases and 5 bases respectively, with 10 bases between them. Germline V gene lookup returns CDR1 PRHDT and CDR2 FYEKMQ (reference sequence). CDR3 protein: CASSLGSGGTGELFF. Written as DNA, the CDR3 is TGTGCCAGCAGCTTAGGTAGCGGTGGTACCGGGGAGCTGTTTTTT. Using reference TRBV13 and TRBJ2-2 for the parts outside the CDR3, the full variable domain is AAGVIQSPRHLIKEKRETATLKCYPIPRHDTVYWYQQGPGQDPQFLISFYEKMQSDKGSIPDRFSAQQFSDYHSELNMSSLELGDSALYFCASSLGSGGTGELFFGEGSRLTVL.

This clone appeared a few times. The chain combines TRBV15 with TRBJ1-2, with TRBD1 matching 10 bases. Per the germline V gene, CDR1 is LNHNV and CDR2 is YYDKDF (reference sequence). The CDR3 covers 16 residues. The J segment lost 4 bases and the V segment lost 1 base, leaving 6 bases of the junction unmatched. This CDR3 is CATSRAGQGRSYGYTF. CDR3 bases: TGTGCCACCAGCAGAGCGGGACAGGGGCGAAGCTATGGCTACACCTTC.

In this sample, this clone turned up a few times. Here the CDR3 reads CAISDRADEQYF. In nucleotides, the CDR3 is TGTGCCATCAGTGACCGGGCCGACGAGCAGTACTTC. The chain has TRBV10-3 and TRBJ2-7; D is uncertain. The length of the CDR3 is 12 residues. Trimming removed 3 bases at V and 5 bases at J, with 8 bases between. Germline V lookup: CDR1 ENHRY, CDR2 SYGVKD.

The chain couples TRBV14 to TRBJ1-1, with D possibly being TRBD1 (5 bases). V was cut by 7 bases and J by 4 bases, with 19 bases left in between. The germline V gene encodes CDR1 SGHDN and CDR2 FVKESK. The CDR3 is 15 residues long. The CDR3, as DNA: TGTGCCAGCACCCTCCTGAGTAAGGGGAGCACTGAAGCTTTCTTT. It codes for CASTLLSKGSTEAFF.

In this sample, this clone turned up a few times. The rearrangement links TRBV29-1 to TRBJ2-1; the D gene is possibly TRBD2 (7 bases). The CDR3 covers 14 residues. Trimming cost V 7 bases and J 0 bases, with 13 bases left between them. CDR1 and CDR2 from the germline V gene are SQVTM and ANQGSEA. The CDR3 nucleotides read TGCAGCGCCAACGGGGGGCTCTCCTACAATGAGCAGTTCTTC. This encodes CSANGGLSYNEQFF.

This clone has more than one count but fewer than ten. The CDR3 here is CASSVSRTRVNEQFF. CDR3 sequence (DNA): TGCGCCAGCAGCGTTTCGAGGACTAGGGTGAATGAGCAGTTCTTC. The V call is TRBV4-3, the J call TRBJ2-1; 7 positions match TRBD2. The CDR3 consists of 15 residues. J was trimmed by 7 bases and V by 5 bases; bases with no gene match: 11. CDR1 LGHNA and CDR2 YSLEER come from the germline V gene.

This clone has more than one count but fewer than ten. The rearrangement uses TRBV14 and TRBJ2-7, with D perhaps matching TRBD1 (5 bases). CDR1 is SGHDN, CDR2 FVKESK, per germline. The CDR3 loop spans 14 amino acids. V gave up 3 bases and J gave up 2 bases, with 11 bases separating them. The CDR3 loop reads CASSQSQGAYEQYF. CDR3 DNA sequence: TGTGCCAGCAGCCAGAGCCAAGGGGCCTACGAGCAGTACTTC. The full variable domain, its missing parts supplied by reference TRBV14 and TRBJ2-7, is EAGVTQFPSHSVIEKGQTVTLRCDPISGHDNLYWYRRVMGKEIKFLLHFVKESKQDESGMPNNRFLAERTGGTYSTLKVQPAELEDSGVYFCASSQSQGAYEQYFGPGTRLTVT.

This sequence joins TRBV5-1 and TRBJ2-6; D unresolved. V was trimmed by 6 bases and J by 1 base, leaving 8 bases between them. The CDR3 spans 14 residues. Germline V CDR1 and CDR2: SGHRS, YFSETQ. The CDR3 DNA reads as TGCGCCAGCACCGACACGTCTGGGGCCAACGTCCTGACTTTC. As protein: CASTDTSGANVLTF.

The chain recombines TRBV25-1 with TRBJ1-6; D is possibly TRBD1 (5 bases). The CDR3 totals 14 residues. Germline-derived CDR1 and CDR2 are MGHDK and SYGVNS. With 5 bases removed from V and 7 bases from J, the gap between germline ends came to 12 bases. The CDR3 is CASSKQVENSPLHF. The CDR3 bases are TGTGCCAGCAGTAAACAGGTGGAGAATTCACCCCTCCACTTT.